This T cell receptor (beta chain) was found in a study of early T cells in non-severe SARS-CoV-2 infection. For the study at large: Whole-blood bulk RNA, unsorted, was sequenced, and chains were unpaired. Findings and caveats of the study: The matching step, a VDJdb search, favored anti-spike CD8 responses and missed private and CD4 specificities.

Many counts were recorded for this clonotype. Its antigen is as yet unknown. cDNA molecules, individually, were tagged with unique molecular identifiers. TCRdb re-analysed the 5' RACE reads in MiXCR, keeping a single row per CDR3 protein. The data show under 85,000 distinct CDR3 sequences, with about 12% seen just once and around 4.8% held by the top ten. Trimming cost V 6 bases and J 2 bases; bases outside gene matches: 6. The CDR3 consists of 13 residues. Germline CDR1 reads DFQATT; CDR2 reads SNEGSKA (reference sequence). This sequence originates from an adult who was a healthcare worker with PCR-confirmed SARS-CoV-2 infection or an uninfected control (not recorded which). V gene TRBV20-1 combines with J gene TRBJ1-2; 7 bases align to TRBD1. The sequenced material came from whole blood. CDR3 amino acids: CSARGTANYGYTF. DNA of the CDR3: TGCAGTGCGAGGGGGACAGCCAACTATGGCTACACCTTC.